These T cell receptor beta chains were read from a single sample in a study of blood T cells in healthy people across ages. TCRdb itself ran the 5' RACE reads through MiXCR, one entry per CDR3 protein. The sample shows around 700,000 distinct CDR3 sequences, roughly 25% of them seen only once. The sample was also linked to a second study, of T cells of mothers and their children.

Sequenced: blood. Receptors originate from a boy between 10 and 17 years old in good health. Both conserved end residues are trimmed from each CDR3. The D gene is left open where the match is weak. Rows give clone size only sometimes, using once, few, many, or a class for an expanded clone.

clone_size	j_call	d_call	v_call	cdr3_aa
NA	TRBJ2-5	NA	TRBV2	ASKGTGAETQY
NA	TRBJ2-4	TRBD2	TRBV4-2	ASSQLSGGASAKNIQY
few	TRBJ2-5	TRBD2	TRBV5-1	ASSLRTSGRAWETQY
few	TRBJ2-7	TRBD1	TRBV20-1	SARARDSGYEQY
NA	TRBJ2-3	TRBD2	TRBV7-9	ASSPSPSGGADTQY
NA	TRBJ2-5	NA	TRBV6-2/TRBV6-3	ASSRGPIQETQY
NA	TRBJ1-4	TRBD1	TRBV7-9	ASRRDSRNEKLF
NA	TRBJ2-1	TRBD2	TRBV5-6	ASSSGRVVDEQF
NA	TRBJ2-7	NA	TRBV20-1	SASAFGEQY
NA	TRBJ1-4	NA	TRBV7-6	ASSSVEQGATNEKLF
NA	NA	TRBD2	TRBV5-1	ASSLEPWAGDNEQF
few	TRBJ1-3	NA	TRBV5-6	ASTAPGTGNTIY
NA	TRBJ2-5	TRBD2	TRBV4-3	ASSQEVDSGGMGETQY